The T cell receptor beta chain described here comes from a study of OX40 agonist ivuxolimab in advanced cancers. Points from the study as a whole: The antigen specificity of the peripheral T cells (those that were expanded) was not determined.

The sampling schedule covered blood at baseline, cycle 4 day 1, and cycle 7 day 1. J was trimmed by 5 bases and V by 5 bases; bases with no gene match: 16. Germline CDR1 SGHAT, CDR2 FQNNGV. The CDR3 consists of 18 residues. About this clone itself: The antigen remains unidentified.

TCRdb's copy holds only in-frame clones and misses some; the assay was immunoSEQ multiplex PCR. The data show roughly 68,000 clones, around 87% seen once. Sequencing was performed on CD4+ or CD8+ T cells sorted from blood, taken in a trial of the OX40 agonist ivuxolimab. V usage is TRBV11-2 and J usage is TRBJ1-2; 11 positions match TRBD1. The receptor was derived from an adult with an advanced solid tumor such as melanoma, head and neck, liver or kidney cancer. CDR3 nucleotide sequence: TGTGCCAGCAGCCCCTCCCCGGGACAGGGGGGGGGTAAATATGGCTACACCTTC. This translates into CASSPSPGQGGGKYGYTF.